This T cell receptor beta chain was recovered during a study of vaccination effects on CD4 cells after COVID-19. Study-level findings and limits: Vaccine-induced clones in healthy vaccinees cross-reacted with common cold coronaviruses in only 1 of 255 cases. Marked clonal contraction was seen in infection- and vaccine-induced clones late after vaccination.

Germline V gene sequence: CDR1 SGHRS, CDR2 YFSETQ. The CDR3 contains 15 residues. V lost 6 bases to trimming and J lost 4 bases; unmatched junction nucleotides: 3. Regarding this clone: Its specificity is not known.

Expansion with viral peptide pools was applied to antigen-specific CD4+ T cells by the ViraFEST assay prior to sequencing. Scientists isolated CD4+ T cells after a roughly 9-day culture period ended. Absence of prior SARS-CoV-2 infection characterized the vaccine recipients, who showed negative nucleocapsid antibodies. A density of about 2.2 million PBMC per well was used; these cells were cultured with roughly 10 IU/ml IL-2 and approximately 9.4 ug/ml peptides. Half the medium was replaced with IL-2 medium on days 3 and 7. Clones were read by immunoSEQ multiplex PCR, and TCRdb kept only the in-frame ones, dropping some. The table records tens of thousands of clones, approximately 70% of them present only once.

The rearrangement links TRBV5-1 to TRBJ2-2; 13 nucleotides align to TRBD2. The sequences come from CD4+ T cells from PBMCs cultured with HCoV-OC43 spike peptides, collected before COVID-19 vaccination. Subset described: HCoV-OC43 spike overlapping peptide pool stimulation. The sequence came from a human donor who received a COVID-19 vaccine. CDR3 sequence: CASTGLAGATGELFF. The DNA for the CDR3 is TGCGCCAGCACCGGACTAGCGGGGGCCACCGGGGAGCTGTTTTTT.